One and the same sample provided the 5 T cell receptor beta chains below, sequenced in a study of a mutant IDH1 vaccine in newly diagnosed glioma. This sample's time point: baseline, week 1 (first vaccination visit). Treatment defined: pre-vaccination baseline after standard-of-care therapy. Sequencing used immunoSEQ multiplex PCR; TCRdb keeps in-frame clones, though not all of them. The sample carries around 87,000 clones, 83% recorded once. The sequencing used PBMCs, collected from a glioma patient treated with radiotherapy, temozolomide or both. These receptors originate from a woman aged 45-65 years with glioma.

The chain is built from TRBV2 and TRBJ1-4; 7 nucleotides match TRBD1. Germline-derived CDR1 and CDR2 are SNHLY and FYNNEI. After removal of 6 bases from V and 4 bases from J, the junction contained 5 bases not matched to a gene. The CDR3 runs to 14 residues. For the CDR3, the DNA is TGTGCCAGCAGAGGACAGGCGTTTAATGAAAAACTGTTTTTT. Translating gives CASRGQAFNEKLFF. Drawing the rest from reference TRBV2 and TRBJ1-4, the complete variable domain is EPEVTQTPSHQVTQMGQEVILRCVPISNHLYFYWYRQILGQKVEFLVSFYNNEISEKSEIFDDQFSVERPDGSNFTLKIRSTKLEDSAMYFCASRGQAFNEKLFFGSGTQLSVL.

The rearrangement uses TRBV19 and TRBJ2-2; D is unresolved. The V end lost 2 bases, the J end lost 5 bases, and 9 bases lay between the germline ends. The CDR3 consists of 14 residues. Germline CDR1 reads LNHDA; CDR2 reads SQIVND (reference sequence). This CDR3 is CASSITLPTGELFF. CDR3 coding DNA: TGTGCCAGTAGTATAACGTTGCCAACCGGGGAGCTGTTTTTT.

The chain links TRBV4-2 to TRBJ2-5; the match to TRBD2 covers 11 bases. The CDR3 runs to 16 residues. The V gene's germline CDR1 is LGHNA and CDR2 YNFKEQ. Trimming removed 8 bases from V and 5 bases from J; junction bases left unmatched: 13. CDR3 protein: CASSPTSGGRGETQYF. The CDR3 DNA reads TGTGCCAGCTCTCCAACTAGCGGGGGCAGGGGGGAGACCCAGTACTTC.

This chain uses TRBV27 with TRBJ2-3; TRBD2 is a possible D gene (5 bases). Trimming removed 5 bases at V and 2 bases at J, with 11 bases between. Germline CDR1 reads MNHEY; CDR2 reads SMNVEV (reference sequence). The CDR3 sequence is 14 residues long. In nucleotides, the CDR3 is TGTGCCAGCAGTCAGCGGACTGTCACAGATACGCAGTATTTT. This gives the protein CASSQRTVTDTQYF.

This clone was observed once. The rearrangement uses TRBV19 and TRBJ1-2; the D is unclear. Germline-derived CDR1 and CDR2 are LNHDA and SQIVND (reference sequence). Trimming removed 6 bases from V and 1 base from J, with 12 bases in between. The CDR3 runs 14 residues. CDR3 in amino acids: CASSLGSGNYGYTF. The CDR3 DNA reads as TGTGCCAGTAGCCTCGGGAGTGGTAACTATGGCTACACCTTC.